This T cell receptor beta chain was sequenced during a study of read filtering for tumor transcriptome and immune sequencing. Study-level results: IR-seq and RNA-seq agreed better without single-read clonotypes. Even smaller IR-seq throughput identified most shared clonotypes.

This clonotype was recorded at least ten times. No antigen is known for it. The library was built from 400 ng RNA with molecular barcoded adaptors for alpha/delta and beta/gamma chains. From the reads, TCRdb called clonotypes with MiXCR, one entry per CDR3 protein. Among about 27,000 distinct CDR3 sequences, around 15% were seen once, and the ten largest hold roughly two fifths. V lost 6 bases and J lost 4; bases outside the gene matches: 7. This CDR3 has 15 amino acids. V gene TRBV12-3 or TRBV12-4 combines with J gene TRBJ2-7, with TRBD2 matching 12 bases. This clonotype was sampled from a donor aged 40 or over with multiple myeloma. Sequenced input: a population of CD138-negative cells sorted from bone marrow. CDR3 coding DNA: TGTGCCAGCAGCTCCCGCGGGACTAGCGGGTACGAGCAGTACTTC. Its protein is CASSSRGTSGYEQYF.